Shown below are 24 T cell receptor beta chains from a single sample sequenced in a study of early T cells in non-severe SARS-CoV-2 infection. TCRdb re-derived calls from the 5' RACE reads in MiXCR, one entry per CDR3 protein. The data contain tens of thousands of distinct CDR3 sequences, about 11% of them seen just once; the ten biggest clones take up 2.9%. The input for sequencing was whole blood, taken at baseline. The receptors derive from an adult who was a healthcare worker with PCR-confirmed SARS-CoV-2 infection or an uninfected control (not recorded which).

This clonotype has just a few counts. The chain combines TRBV7-9 with TRBJ1-1; 8 bases map to TRBD1. Germline trimming cut 5 bases from V and 4 bases from J; bases unmatched to any gene: 9. The CDR3 sequence is 15 residues long. Germline CDR1 SEHNR, CDR2 FQNEAQ (reference sequence). The CDR3 region has the DNA TGTGCCAGCAGCCCTCAGGGGGCCCAGAGCACTGAAGCTTTCTTT. Protein product: CASSPQGAQSTEAFF.

There are a few counts of this clonotype. The J gene is TRBJ1-6, the V gene TRBV7-2; D is ambiguous. The germline CDR1 and CDR2 sequences are SGHTA and FQGNSA. CDR3 length: 14 amino acids. V was cut by 1 base and J by 7 bases, with 8 bases left in between. CDR3 in amino acids: CASSLEAANSPLHF. In DNA form, the CDR3 reads TGTGCCAGCAGCTTAGAGGCAGCGAATTCACCCCTCCACTTT. Variable domain in full (rest from reference TRBV7-2 and TRBJ1-6): GAGVSQSPSNKVTEKGKDVELRCDPISGHTALYWYRQSLGQGLEFLIYFQGNSAPDKSGLPSDRFSAERTGGSVSTLTIQRTQQEDSAVYLCASSLEAANSPLHFGNGTRLTVT.

This sequence joins TRBV27 and TRBJ2-7; 8 nucleotides align to TRBD2. The J segment lost 4 bases and the V segment lost 5 bases, leaving 10 bases of the junction unmatched. Germline loops: CDR1 MNHEY, CDR2 SMNVEV (reference sequence). The CDR3 is 15 amino acids. CDR3 in DNA: TGTGCCAGCAGTCCCTCGGGAGGGGGTAGGTACGAGCAGTACTTC. Protein: CASSPSGGGRYEQYF.

In its sample, this clonotype was seen a few times. The chain is built from TRBV19 and TRBJ2-2; 11 nucleotides agree with TRBD2. This CDR3 is built from 18 residues. Trimming cost V 0 bases and J 6 bases; bases outside gene matches: 9. Germline CDR1 is LNHDA and CDR2 is SQIVND (reference sequence). The CDR3 region is CASSIDQLAGAFAGELFF. The CDR3 DNA reads as TGTGCCAGTAGTATAGATCAACTAGCGGGGGCCTTCGCCGGGGAGCTGTTTTTT.

In this sample, this clonotype turned up many times. The gene calls are TRBV29-1 and TRBJ1-2; D is uncertain. The CDR3 consists of 14 residues. Trimming left V 6 bases short and J 4 bases short, with 18 bases between. Germline lookup yields CDR1 SQVTM and CDR2 ANQGSEA. CDR3 sequence reads: CSVLVKEYSYGYTF. CDR3 coding DNA: TGCAGCGTGCTCGTGAAGGAGTATAGCTATGGCTACACCTTC.

The sample holds a few counts of this clonotype. The chain recombines TRBV5-5 with TRBJ2-1; D may be TRBD1 (5 bases). V was shortened by 4 bases and J by 5 bases, with 10 bases between the two germline ends. The germline V gene encodes CDR1 SGHKS and CDR2 YYEKEE (reference sequence). The CDR3 is made up of 13 amino acids. The CDR3 region has the DNA TGTGCCAGCAGCCTTGGGGCGGACAATGAGCAGTTCTTC. Translating it yields CASSLGADNEQFF.

This clonotype was seen many times. This chain uses TRBV5-1 with TRBJ1-6; D unclear. V was pared by 4 bases and J by 11 bases, with 13 bases between. Germline CDR1 reads SGHRS; CDR2 reads YFSETQ. This CDR3 spans 13 amino acids. The DNA for the CDR3 is TGCGCCAGCAGCCCGTACAGCCCTACACCCCTCCACTTT. Translating it yields CASSPYSPTPLHF.

V and J are TRBV15 and TRBJ2-3, with unresolved D. CDR3 length equals 14 residues. Germline V gene lookup returns CDR1 LNHNV and CDR2 YYDKDF (reference sequence). V was pared by 1 base and J by 4 bases, with 9 bases between. The CDR3 nucleotides are TGTGCCACCAGCAGAGGTTTAAAGCCAGATACGCAGTATTTT. Translating gives CATSRGLKPDTQYF.

This clonotype has a handful of counts. This sequence joins TRBV20-1 and TRBJ2-3, with TRBD2 matching over 8 bases. The CDR3 contains 16 residues. With 0 bases clipped from V and 3 bases from J, the junction kept 8 bases outside the gene matches. Looked up from germline, CDR1 is DFQATT and CDR2 is SNEGSKA (reference sequence). CDR3 nucleotide sequence: TGCAGTGCTAGAGATGGGGTAGCGGGGCCAACAGATACGCAGTATTTT. Encoded protein: CSARDGVAGPTDTQYF.

J is TRBJ1-1 and V is TRBV19; 7 bases are shared with TRBD1. The germline CDR1 and CDR2 sequences are LNHDA and SQIVND (reference sequence). This CDR3 has 15 residues. Trimming at V came to 8 bases and at J to 3 bases, leaving 12 bases not matched to a gene. The CDR3 loop reads CASLSRGLVDTEAFF. CDR3 nucleotide sequence: TGTGCCAGTTTGTCGAGGGGGCTGGTGGACACTGAAGCTTTCTTT.

The CDR3 DNA follows: TGTGCCAGCAGCTTGGCCACTAGCGGGATGGTTTCCGGGGAGCTGTTTTTT. As protein: CASSLATSGMVSGELFF. The rearrangement uses TRBV11-2 and TRBJ2-2, with 10 bases lining up with TRBD2. There are 17 residues in the CDR3. Trimming cost V 3 bases and J 6 bases; bases outside gene matches: 10. The germline V gene has CDR1 SGHAT and CDR2 FQNNGV.

This clonotype was counted between two and nine times. The chain employs TRBV2 and TRBJ2-1; D is perhaps TRBD1 (5 bases). The CDR3 spans 13 residues. V was cut by 1 base and J by 8 bases, with 9 bases left in between. Germline CDR1 and CDR2: SNHLY and FYNNEI. CDR3 nucleotides: TGTGCCAGCAGTGAAGGCAGGGCCCATGAGCAGTTCTTC. Translated, it gives CASSEGRAHEQFF. Full variable domain (rest looked up from reference TRBV2 and TRBJ2-1): EPEVTQTPSHQVTQMGQEVILRCVPISNHLYFYWYRQILGQKVEFLVSFYNNEISEKSEIFDDQFSVERPDGSNFTLKIRSTKLEDSAMYFCASSEGRAHEQFFGPGTRLTVL.

This clonotype was counted ten times or more. J is TRBJ1-2 and V is TRBV7-2; TRBD1 might be the D (5 bases). V was trimmed by 5 bases and J by 4 bases, leaving 20 bases between them. The CDR3 runs 16 residues. Germline CDR1 and CDR2: SGHTA and FQGNSA. The CDR3 region is CASSPIFGGTSYGYTF. CDR3 in DNA: TGTGCCAGCAGCCCAATATTCGGGGGAACTAGCTATGGCTACACCTTC.

This clonotype turned up a few times. The V and J genes are TRBV5-1 and TRBJ1-4; D gene unclear. The CDR3 has 14 residues. V was cut by 0 bases and J by 7 bases, with 10 bases left in between. Germline CDR1 SGHRS, CDR2 YFSETQ. The CDR3 DNA sequence: TGCGCCAGCAGCTTGGAGACGGGCGGTGAAAAACTGTTTTTT. Translating it yields CASSLETGGEKLFF. Using reference TRBV5-1 and TRBJ1-4 for the parts outside the CDR3, the full variable domain is KAGVTQTPRYLIKTRGQQVTLSCSPISGHRSVSWYQQTPGQGLQFLFEYFSETQRNKGNFPGRFSGRQFSNSRSEMNVSTLELGDSALYLCASSLETGGEKLFFGSGTQLSVL.

This chain uses TRBV12-3 or TRBV12-4 with TRBJ1-1; D not resolved. V was shortened by 6 bases and J by 1 base, with 12 bases between the two germline ends. The CDR3 contains 14 residues. The CDR3 spells CASRRAPGNTEAFF. CDR3 nucleotide sequence: TGTGCCAGCAGGCGGGCCCCTGGGAACACTGAAGCTTTCTTT.

This chain links TRBV2 with TRBJ2-1, with no clear D. The CDR3 consists of 11 residues. Germline lookup yields CDR1 SNHLY and CDR2 FYNNEI. Between the trimmed V and J ends, which lost 4 bases and 9 bases, there was a span of 7 bases. This chain's CDR3 is CASSGPLEQFF. The CDR3 bases are TGTGCCAGCAGTGGGCCCCTTGAGCAGTTCTTC.

This clonotype was recorded at least ten times. The chain is built from TRBV27 and TRBJ2-7; D remains ambiguous. The V end was cut by 0 bases, the J end by 6 bases, with 15 bases between. The CDR3 consists of 15 residues. Per the germline V gene, CDR1 is MNHEY and CDR2 is SMNVEV (reference sequence). The CDR3 sequence: CASSLSIQTSPEQYF. The CDR3 DNA follows: TGTGCCAGCAGTTTATCGATACAAACCTCCCCCGAGCAGTACTTC.

This clonotype was detected a few times. The rearrangement uses TRBV7-9 and TRBJ2-7; D is possibly TRBD1 or TRBD2 (5 bases each). The CDR3 totals 13 residues. The V gene lost 5 bases and the J gene lost 8 bases, with 16 bases spanning the gap. CDR1 and CDR2 from the germline V gene are SEHNR and FQNEAQ (reference sequence). The CDR3 spells CASSPGTNTKQYF. Here the CDR3 DNA reads TGTGCCAGCAGCCCGGGGACCAATACGAAGCAGTACTTC. Supplemented by reference TRBV7-9 and TRBJ2-7, the full variable domain reads DTGVSQNPRHKITKRGQNVTFRCDPISEHNRLYWYRQTLGQGPEFLTYFQNEAQLEKSRLLSDRFSAERPKGSFSTLEIQRTEQGDSAMYLCASSPGTNTKQYFGPGTRLTVT.

The chain links TRBV6-1 to TRBJ1-2, with D unclear. In germline, CDR1 is MNHNS, CDR2 SASEGT. The CDR3 loop spans 15 amino acids. V lost 2 bases and J lost 3, with 13 bases in between. The DNA of the CDR3 is TGTGCCAGCAGTGAATTGGGGTTCTGGGACTATGGCTACACCTTC. Residues: CASSELGFWDYGYTF.

There are many counts of this clonotype. This chain connects TRBV19 to TRBJ2-7; TRBD2 matches at 8 bases. In germline, CDR1 is LNHDA, CDR2 SQIVND (reference sequence). The length of the CDR3 is 15 residues. V shed 6 bases, J shed 0 bases, and the junction held 7 bases outside the gene matches. The CDR3 is CASSLTSVDSYEQYF. CDR3 nucleotide sequence: TGTGCCAGTAGCTTGACTAGCGTGGACTCCTACGAGCAGTACTTC.

This clonotype was counted between two and nine times. V is TRBV10-3 and J is TRBJ1-5, with D perhaps matching TRBD1 (6 bases). The CDR3 contains 14 residues. The germline gives CDR1 ENHRY, CDR2 SYGVKD. V was pared by 5 bases and J by 6 bases, with 14 bases between. For the CDR3, the DNA is TGTGCCATCAGTATGGGGGGGGCTAGTCAGCCCCAGCATTTT. As protein: CAISMGGASQPQHF.

The chain joins TRBV7-3 to TRBJ2-3; tentative D call: TRBD2 (6 bases). Germline V gene sequence: CDR1 SGHTA, CDR2 FQGTGA. V lost 5 bases and J lost 3, with 18 bases in between. CDR3 length: 16 residues. The CDR3 region is CASSPQPAGGTDTQYF. In nucleotides, the CDR3 is TGTGCCAGCAGCCCCCAACCCGCTGGAGGGACAGATACGCAGTATTTT.

The chain has TRBV19 and TRBJ2-2, with 8 bases identical to TRBD2. This CDR3 spans 14 amino acids. Germline V gene sequence: CDR1 LNHDA, CDR2 SQIVND (reference sequence). J gave up 4 bases and V 4 bases, and 2 bases lay outside the gene matches. CDR3 in DNA: TGTGCCAGTAGTACGGGGGGGCGCACCGGGGAGCTGTTTTTT. Translating gives CASSTGGRTGELFF. The variable domain in full, with the rest retrieved from reference TRBV19 and TRBJ2-2, is DGGITQSPKYLFRKEGQNVTLSCEQNLNHDAMYWYRQDPGQGLRLIYYSQIVNDFQKGDIAEGYSVSREKKESFPLTVTSAQKNPTAFYLCASSTGGRTGELFFGEGSRLTVL.

This clonotype was seen only once. This chain links TRBV10-1 with TRBJ2-3; D not certain. V was clipped by 3 bases and J by 2 bases, with 12 bases between them. This CDR3 has 15 amino acids. Germline lookup yields CDR1 WNHNN and CDR2 SYGVQD (reference sequence). CDR3 nucleotide sequence: TGCGCCAGCAGTGACCCGCGAAGGGCCACAGATACGCAGTATTTT. This sequence encodes CASSDPRRATDTQYF.